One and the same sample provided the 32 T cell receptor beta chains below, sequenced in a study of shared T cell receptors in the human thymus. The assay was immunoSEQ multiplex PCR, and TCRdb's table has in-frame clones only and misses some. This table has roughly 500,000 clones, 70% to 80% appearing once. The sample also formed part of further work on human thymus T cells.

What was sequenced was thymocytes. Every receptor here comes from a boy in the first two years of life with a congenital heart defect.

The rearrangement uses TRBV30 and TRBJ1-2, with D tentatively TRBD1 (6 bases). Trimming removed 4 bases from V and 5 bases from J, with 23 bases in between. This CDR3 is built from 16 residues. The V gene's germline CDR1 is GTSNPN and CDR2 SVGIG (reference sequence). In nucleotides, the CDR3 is TGTGCCTGGATAGCGCCGGGACACCCAAGATGGTATGGCTACACCTTC. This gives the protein CAWIAPGHPRWYGYTF. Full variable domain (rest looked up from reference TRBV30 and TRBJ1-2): SQTIHQWPATLVQPVGSPLSLECTVEGTSNPNLYWYRQAAGRGLQLLFYSVGIGQISSEVPQNLSASRPQDRQFILSSKKLLLSDSGFYLCAWIAPGHPRWYGYTFGSGTRLTVV.

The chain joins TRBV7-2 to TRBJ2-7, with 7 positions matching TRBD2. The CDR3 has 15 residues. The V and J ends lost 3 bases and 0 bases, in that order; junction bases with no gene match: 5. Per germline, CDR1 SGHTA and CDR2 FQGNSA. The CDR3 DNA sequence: TGTGCCAGCAGCTTGGACGGGAGGAGCTCCTACGAGCAGTACTTC. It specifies CASSLDGRSSYEQYF.

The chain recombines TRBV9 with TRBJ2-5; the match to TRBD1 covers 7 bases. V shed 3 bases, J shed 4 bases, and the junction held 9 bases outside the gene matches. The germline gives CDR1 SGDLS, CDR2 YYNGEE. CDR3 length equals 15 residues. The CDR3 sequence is CASSGYHRGTETQYF. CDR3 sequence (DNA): TGTGCCAGCAGCGGATATCACAGGGGAACAGAGACCCAGTACTTC. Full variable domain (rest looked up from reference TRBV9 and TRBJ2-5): DSGVTQTPKHLITATGQRVTLRCSPRSGDLSVYWYQQSLDQGLQFLIQYYNGEERAKGNILERFSAQQFPDLHSELNLSSLELGDSALYFCASSGYHRGTETQYFGPGTRLLVL.

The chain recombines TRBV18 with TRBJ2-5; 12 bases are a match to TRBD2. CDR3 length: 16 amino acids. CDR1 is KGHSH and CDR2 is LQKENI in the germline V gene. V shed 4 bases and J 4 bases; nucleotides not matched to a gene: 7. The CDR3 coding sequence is TGTGCCAGCTCACGGGCTAGCGGGAGGGCCCGAGAGACCCAGTACTTC. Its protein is CASSRASGRARETQYF.

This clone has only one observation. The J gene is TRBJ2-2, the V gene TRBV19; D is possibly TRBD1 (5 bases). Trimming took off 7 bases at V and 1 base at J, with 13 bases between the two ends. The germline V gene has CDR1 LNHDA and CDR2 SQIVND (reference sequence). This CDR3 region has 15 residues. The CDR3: CASTIGTGNTGELFF. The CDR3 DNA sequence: TGTGCCAGTACCATCGGTACAGGGAACACCGGGGAGCTGTTTTTT.

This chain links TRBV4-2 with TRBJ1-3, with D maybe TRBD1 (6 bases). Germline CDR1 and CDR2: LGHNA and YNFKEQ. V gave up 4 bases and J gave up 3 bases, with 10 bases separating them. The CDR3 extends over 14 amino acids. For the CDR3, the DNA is TGTGCCAGCAGCCGGGGGCAGGTTGGAAACACCATATATTTT. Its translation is CASSRGQVGNTIYF.

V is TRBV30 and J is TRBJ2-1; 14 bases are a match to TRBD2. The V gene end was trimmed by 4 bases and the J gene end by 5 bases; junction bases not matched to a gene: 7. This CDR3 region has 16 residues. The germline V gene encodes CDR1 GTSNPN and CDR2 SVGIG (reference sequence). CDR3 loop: CAWTLGLAGVDNEQFF. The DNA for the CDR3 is TGTGCCTGGACCCTGGGACTAGCGGGAGTCGACAATGAGCAGTTCTTC.

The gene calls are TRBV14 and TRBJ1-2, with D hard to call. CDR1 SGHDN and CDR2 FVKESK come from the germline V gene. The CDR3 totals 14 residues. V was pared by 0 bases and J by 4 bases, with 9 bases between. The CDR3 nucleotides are TGTGCCAGCAGCCAAGAGGAGGATGGCTATGGCTACACCTTC. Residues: CASSQEEDGYGYTF.

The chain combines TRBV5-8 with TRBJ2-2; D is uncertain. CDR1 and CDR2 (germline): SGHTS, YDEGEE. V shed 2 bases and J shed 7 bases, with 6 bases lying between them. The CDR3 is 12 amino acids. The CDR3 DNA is TGTGCCAGCAGCTTAAGCCACGGGGAGCTGTTTTTT. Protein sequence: CASSLSHGELFF.

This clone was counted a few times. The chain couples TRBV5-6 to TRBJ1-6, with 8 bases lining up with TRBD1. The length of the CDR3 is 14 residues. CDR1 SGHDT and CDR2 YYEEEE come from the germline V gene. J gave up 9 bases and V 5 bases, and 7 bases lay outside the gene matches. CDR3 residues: CASSTAGGGSPLHF. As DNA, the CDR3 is TGTGCCAGCAGTACCGCAGGGGGCGGTTCACCCCTCCACTTT.

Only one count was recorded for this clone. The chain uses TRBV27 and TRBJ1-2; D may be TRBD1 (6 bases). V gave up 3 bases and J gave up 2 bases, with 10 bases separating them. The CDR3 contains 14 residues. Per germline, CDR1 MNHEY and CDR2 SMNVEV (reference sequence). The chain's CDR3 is CASSFRQGNYGYTF. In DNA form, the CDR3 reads TGTGCCAGCAGTTTTCGTCAGGGGAACTATGGCTACACCTTC.

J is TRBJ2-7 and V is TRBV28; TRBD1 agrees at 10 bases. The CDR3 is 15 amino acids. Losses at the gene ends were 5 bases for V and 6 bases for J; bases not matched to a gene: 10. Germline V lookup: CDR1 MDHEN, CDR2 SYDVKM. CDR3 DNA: TGTGCCAGCAGTCCTCCGGGACAGGGGTTAATCGAGCAGTACTTC. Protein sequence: CASSPPGQGLIEQYF.

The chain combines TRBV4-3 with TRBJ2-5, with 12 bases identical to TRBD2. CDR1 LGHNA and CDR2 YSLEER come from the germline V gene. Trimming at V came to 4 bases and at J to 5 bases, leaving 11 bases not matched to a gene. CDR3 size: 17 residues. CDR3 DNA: TGCGCCAGCAGCCCCCTAGCGGGAGGGGATCCATGGGAGACCCAGTACTTC. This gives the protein CASSPLAGGDPWETQYF.

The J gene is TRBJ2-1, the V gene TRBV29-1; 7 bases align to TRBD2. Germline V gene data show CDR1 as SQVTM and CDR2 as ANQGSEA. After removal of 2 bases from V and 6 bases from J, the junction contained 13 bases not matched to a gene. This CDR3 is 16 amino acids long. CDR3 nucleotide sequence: TGCAGCGTTGAACCCCTCCGACGGGAGGTTATCAATGAGCAGTTCTTC. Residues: CSVEPLRREVINEQFF.

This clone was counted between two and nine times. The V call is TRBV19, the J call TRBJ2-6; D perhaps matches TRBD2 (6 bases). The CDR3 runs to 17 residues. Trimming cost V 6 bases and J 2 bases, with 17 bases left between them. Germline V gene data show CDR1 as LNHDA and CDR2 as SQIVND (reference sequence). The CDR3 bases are TGTGCCAGTAGCCTGGACACCCGACTAGCTGGGGCCAACGTCCTGACTTTC. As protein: CASSLDTRLAGANVLTF.

CDR3 nucleotides: TGTGCCAGCAGCCAACCCCTAAGCGGGAGCAGGTGGGAGACCCAGTACTTC. This codes for CASSQPLSGSRWETQYF. The genes are TRBV4-2 and TRBJ2-5; 8 nucleotides align to TRBD2. Trimming took 2 bases from V and 5 from J; bases not matched to a gene: 13. The germline gives CDR1 LGHNA, CDR2 YNFKEQ. The CDR3 sequence is 17 residues long.

CDR3: CASSQDRQGAFYGYTF. The CDR3 nucleotides read TGCGCCAGCAGCCAAGATCGGCAGGGGGCCTTCTATGGCTACACCTTC. The J gene is TRBJ1-2, the V gene TRBV4-1, with 8 nucleotides matching TRBD1. Germline V gene lookup returns CDR1 MGHRA and CDR2 YSYEKL. V was pared by 0 bases and J by 4 bases, with 7 bases of the junction left unmatched. The CDR3 consists of 16 residues.

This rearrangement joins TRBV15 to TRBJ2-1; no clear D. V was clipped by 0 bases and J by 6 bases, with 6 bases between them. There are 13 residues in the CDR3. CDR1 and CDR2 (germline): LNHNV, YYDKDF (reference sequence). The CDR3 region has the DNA TGTGCCACCAGCAGAGATGCGTCCAATGAGCAGTTCTTC. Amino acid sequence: CATSRDASNEQFF.

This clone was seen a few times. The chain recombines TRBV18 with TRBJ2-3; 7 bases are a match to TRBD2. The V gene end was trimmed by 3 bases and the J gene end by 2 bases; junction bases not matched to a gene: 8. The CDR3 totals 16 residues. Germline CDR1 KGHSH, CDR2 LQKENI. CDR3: CASSPNGLVHTDTQYF. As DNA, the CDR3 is TGTGCCAGCTCACCTAACGGACTAGTCCACACAGATACGCAGTATTTT.

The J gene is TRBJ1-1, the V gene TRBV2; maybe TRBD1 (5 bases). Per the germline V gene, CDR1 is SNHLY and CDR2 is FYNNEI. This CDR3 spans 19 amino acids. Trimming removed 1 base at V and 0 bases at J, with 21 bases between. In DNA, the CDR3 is TGTGCCAGCAGTGAAGGTTTTGCGAATCCGGGACTGATGAACACTGAAGCTTTCTTT. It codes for CASSEGFANPGLMNTEAFF.

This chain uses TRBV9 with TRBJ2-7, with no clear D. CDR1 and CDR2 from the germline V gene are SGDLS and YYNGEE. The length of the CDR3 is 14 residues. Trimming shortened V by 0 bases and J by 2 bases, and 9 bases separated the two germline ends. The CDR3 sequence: CASSVGLPPYEQYF. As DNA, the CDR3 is TGTGCCAGCAGCGTAGGACTTCCACCCTACGAGCAGTACTTC.

In DNA form, the CDR3 reads TGTGCCAGCAGCCAAGCGTCTGGACAGGGGACCAATGAAAAACTGTTTTTT. Amino acid sequence: CASSQASGQGTNEKLFF. The chain has TRBV4-2 and TRBJ1-4; 9 bases are shared with TRBD1. V dropped 1 base and J dropped 5; count of bases not matched to a gene: 8. The germline V gene has CDR1 LGHNA and CDR2 YNFKEQ. This CDR3 spans 17 amino acids.

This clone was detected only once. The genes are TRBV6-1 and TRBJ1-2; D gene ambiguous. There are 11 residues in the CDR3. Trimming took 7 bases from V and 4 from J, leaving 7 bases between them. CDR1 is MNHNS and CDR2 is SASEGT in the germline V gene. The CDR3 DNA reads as TGTGCCAGCATGAACAGCTATGGCTACACCTTC. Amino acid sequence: CASMNSYGYTF.

CDR3: CASSQGSGGGTGELFF. The CDR3, as DNA: TGCGCCAGCAGCCAGGGTAGCGGGGGTGGGACCGGGGAGCTGTTTTTT. The chain is built from TRBV4-1 and TRBJ2-2; 9 bases line up with TRBD2. There are 16 residues in the CDR3. Per germline, CDR1 MGHRA and CDR2 YSYEKL. The V gene end was trimmed by 3 bases and the J gene end by 5 bases; junction bases not matched to a gene: 7.

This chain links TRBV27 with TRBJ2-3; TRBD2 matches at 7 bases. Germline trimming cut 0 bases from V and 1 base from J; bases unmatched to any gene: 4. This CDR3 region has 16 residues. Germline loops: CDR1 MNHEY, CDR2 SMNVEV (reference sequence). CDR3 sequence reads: CASSLSRGEGTDTQYF. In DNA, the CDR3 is TGTGCCAGCAGTTTATCTCGGGGGGAGGGCACAGATACGCAGTATTTT.

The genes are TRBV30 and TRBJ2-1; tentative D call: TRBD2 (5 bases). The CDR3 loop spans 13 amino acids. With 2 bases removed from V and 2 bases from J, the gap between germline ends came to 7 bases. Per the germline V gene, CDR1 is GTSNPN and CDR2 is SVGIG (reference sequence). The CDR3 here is CAWSHGTYNEQFF. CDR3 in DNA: TGTGCCTGGAGTCACGGGACCTACAATGAGCAGTTCTTC.

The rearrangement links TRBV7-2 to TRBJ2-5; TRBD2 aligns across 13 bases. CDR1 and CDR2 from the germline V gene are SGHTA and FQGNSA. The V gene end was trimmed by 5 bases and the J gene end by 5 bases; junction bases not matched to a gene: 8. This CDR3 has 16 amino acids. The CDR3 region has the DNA TGTGCCAGCAGCATCCGGACTAGCGGGAGAGGGGAGACCCAGTACTTC. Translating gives CASSIRTSGRGETQYF.

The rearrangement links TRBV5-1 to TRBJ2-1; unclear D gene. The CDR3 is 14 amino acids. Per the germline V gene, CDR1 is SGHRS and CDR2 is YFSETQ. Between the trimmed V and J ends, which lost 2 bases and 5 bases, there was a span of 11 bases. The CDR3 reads CASSFLGGDNEQFF. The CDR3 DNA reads TGCGCCAGCAGCTTCCTTGGCGGAGACAATGAGCAGTTCTTC.

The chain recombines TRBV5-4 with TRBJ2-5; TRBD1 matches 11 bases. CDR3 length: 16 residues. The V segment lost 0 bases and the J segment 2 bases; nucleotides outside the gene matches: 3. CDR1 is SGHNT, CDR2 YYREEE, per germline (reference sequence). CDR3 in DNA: TGTGCCAGCAGCTTGGCCTGGGACAGGGGGCAAGAGACCCAGTACTTC. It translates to CASSLAWDRGQETQYF. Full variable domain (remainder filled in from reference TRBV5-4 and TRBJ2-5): ETGVTQSPTHLIKTRGQQVTLRCSSQSGHNTVSWYQQALGQGPQFIFQYYREEENGRGNFPPRFSGLQFPNYSSELNVNALELDDSALYLCASSLAWDRGQETQYFGPGTRLLVL.

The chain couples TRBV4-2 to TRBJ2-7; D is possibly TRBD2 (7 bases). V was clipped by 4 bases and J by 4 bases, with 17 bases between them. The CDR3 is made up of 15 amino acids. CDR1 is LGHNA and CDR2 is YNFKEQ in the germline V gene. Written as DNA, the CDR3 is TGTGCCAGCAGCCGTCTCCGGGGGGCGCGTTACGAGCAGTACTTC. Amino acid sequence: CASSRLRGARYEQYF.

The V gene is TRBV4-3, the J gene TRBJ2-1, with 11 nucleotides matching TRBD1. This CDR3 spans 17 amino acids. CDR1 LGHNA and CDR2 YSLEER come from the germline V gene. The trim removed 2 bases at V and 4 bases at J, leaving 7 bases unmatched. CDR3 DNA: TGCGCCAGCAGCCAATCACCGGACAGGGGGCCTTACAATGAGCAGTTCTTC. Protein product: CASSQSPDRGPYNEQFF.

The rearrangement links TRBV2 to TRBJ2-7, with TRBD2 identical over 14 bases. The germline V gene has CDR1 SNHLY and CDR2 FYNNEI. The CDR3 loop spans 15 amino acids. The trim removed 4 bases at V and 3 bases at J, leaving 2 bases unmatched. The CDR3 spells CASSAGTSGSYEQYF. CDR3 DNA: TGTGCCAGCAGTGCTGGGACTAGCGGGAGCTACGAGCAGTACTTC. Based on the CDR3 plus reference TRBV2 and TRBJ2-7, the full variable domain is EPEVTQTPSHQVTQMGQEVILRCVPISNHLYFYWYRQILGQKVEFLVSFYNNEISEKSEIFDDQFSVERPDGSNFTLKIRSTKLEDSAMYFCASSAGTSGSYEQYFGPGTRLTVT.